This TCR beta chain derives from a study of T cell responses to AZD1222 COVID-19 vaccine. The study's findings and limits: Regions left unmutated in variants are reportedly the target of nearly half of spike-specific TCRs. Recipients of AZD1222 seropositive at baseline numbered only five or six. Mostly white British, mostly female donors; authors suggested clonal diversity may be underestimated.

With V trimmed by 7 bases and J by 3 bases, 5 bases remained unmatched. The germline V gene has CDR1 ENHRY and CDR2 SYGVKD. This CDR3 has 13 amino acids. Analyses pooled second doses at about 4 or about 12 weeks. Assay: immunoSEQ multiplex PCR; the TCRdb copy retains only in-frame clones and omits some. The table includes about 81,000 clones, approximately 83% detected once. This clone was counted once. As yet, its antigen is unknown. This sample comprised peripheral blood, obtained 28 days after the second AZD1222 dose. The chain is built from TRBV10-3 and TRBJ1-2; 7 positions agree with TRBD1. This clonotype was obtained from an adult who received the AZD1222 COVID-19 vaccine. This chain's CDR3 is CAITDRAYYGYTF. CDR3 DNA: TGTGCCATCACCGACAGGGCATACTATGGCTACACCTTC.